These T cell receptor beta chains were read from a single sample in a study of T cell changes during pregnancy in multiple sclerosis. Libraries were prepared by immunoSEQ multiplex PCR; TCRdb keeps only in-frame clonotypes and omits some of them. In the table there are roughly 120,000 clones, roughly nine tenths of which are singletons. The sequencing here drew on peripheral blood, taken in the third trimester of pregnancy. The receptors shown here come from a female donor with multiple sclerosis, enrolled in a pregnancy study. The CDR3 runs from the conserved cysteine through the conserved F or W. Fields, in order: V gene, clone size, D gene, J gene, CDR3 DNA, CDR3 protein. The D gene is left open where the match is weak. Part of the rows lack a size; the others show once, few, many or a class for expanded clones.

V gene: TRBV5-1; clone size: NA; D gene: NA; J gene: TRBJ2-1; CDR3 DNA: TGCGCCAGCCGTTCGGGGAATGAGCAGTTCTTC; CDR3 protein: CASRSGNEQFF
V gene: TRBV9; clone size: NA; D gene: TRBD2; J gene: TRBJ2-7; CDR3 DNA: TGTGCCAGCAGCGTAGGAACGGGGGGTCGCGAGCAGTACTTC; CDR3 protein: CASSVGTGGREQYF
V gene: TRBV2; clone size: NA; D gene: NA; J gene: TRBJ2-7; CDR3 DNA: TGTGCCAGCAGTGAACTCCAGGGCCTAGGAGAGCAGTACTTC; CDR3 protein: CASSELQGLGEQYF
V gene: TRBV27; clone size: NA; D gene: TRBD2; J gene: TRBJ2-6; CDR3 DNA: TGTGCCAGCAGATCTAGCGGGAGGACCTCTGGGGCCAACGTCCTGACTTTC; CDR3 protein: CASRSSGRTSGANVLTF
V gene: TRBV6-1; clone size: NA; D gene: TRBD1; J gene: TRBJ1-2; CDR3 DNA: TGTGCCAGCAGCGGAAGGGGACAGGTCTATGGCTACACCTTC; CDR3 protein: CASSGRGQVYGYTF
V gene: TRBV18; clone size: once; D gene: TRBD1; J gene: TRBJ2-3; CDR3 DNA: TGTGCCAGCTCACCGAGCCGGGACAGGGCTCCAGATACGCAGTATTTT; CDR3 protein: CASSPSRDRAPDTQYF
V gene: TRBV9; clone size: NA; D gene: TRBD1; J gene: TRBJ2-1; CDR3 DNA: TGTGCCAGCAGCGCAGGACAGGGGGCGAGGAACAATGAGCAGTTCTTC; CDR3 protein: CASSAGQGARNNEQFF
V gene: TRBV9; clone size: NA; D gene: TRBD2; J gene: TRBJ2-7; CDR3 DNA: TGTGCCAGCAGCGTAGCGGCGGGGGGAGTCGAGCAGTACTTC; CDR3 protein: CASSVAAGGVEQYF
V gene: TRBV5-1; clone size: NA; D gene: TRBD1; J gene: TRBJ1-2; CDR3 DNA: TGCGCCAGCAGCCCCGGGACAGCGACTAACTATGGCTACACCTTC; CDR3 protein: CASSPGTATNYGYTF
V gene: TRBV14; clone size: few; D gene: TRBD1; J gene: TRBJ2-7; CDR3 DNA: TGTGCCAGCAGCCGTGGACAGGGTCTGTACGAGCAGTACTTC; CDR3 protein: CASSRGQGLYEQYF
V gene: TRBV30; clone size: few; D gene: NA; J gene: TRBJ1-3; CDR3 DNA: TGTGCCAACAAAAGACCGGGGAACACCATATATTTT; CDR3 protein: CANKRPGNTIYF
V gene: TRBV4-2; clone size: NA; D gene: NA; J gene: TRBJ2-7; CDR3 DNA: TGTGCCAGCAGCCAAGCGGGGGTCTACGAGCAGTACTTC; CDR3 protein: CASSQAGVYEQYF
V gene: TRBV7-6; clone size: NA; D gene: NA; J gene: TRBJ1-1; CDR3 DNA: TGTGCCAGCAGCTTAGCGGCAGGGATGGGTACTGAAGCTTTCTTT; CDR3 protein: CASSLAAGMGTEAFF
V gene: TRBV27; clone size: NA; D gene: NA; J gene: TRBJ1-2; CDR3 DNA: TGTGCCAGCAGTTTGGGAGGGAAAAACTATGGCTACACCTTC; CDR3 protein: CASSLGGKNYGYTF
V gene: TRBV6-1; clone size: NA; D gene: TRBD1; J gene: TRBJ2-3; CDR3 DNA: TGTGCCGTAGCCCTGGACAGGGGTTACACAGATACGCAGTATTTT; CDR3 protein: CAVALDRGYTDTQYF
V gene: TRBV30; clone size: NA; D gene: TRBD1; J gene: TRBJ1-4; CDR3 DNA: TGTGCCTGGGGACAGGGGACTAATGAAAAACTGTTTTTT; CDR3 protein: CAWGQGTNEKLFF
V gene: TRBV5-1; clone size: NA; D gene: TRBD2; J gene: TRBJ2-1; CDR3 DNA: TGCGCCAGCACCAAAGCGGGAGGCCAGCCCTATGAGCAGTTCTTC; CDR3 protein: CASTKAGGQPYEQFF
V gene: TRBV4-1; clone size: NA; D gene: TRBD1; J gene: TRBJ2-5; CDR3 DNA: TGCGCCAGCAGCCAAGTATTGGGACAGGGTGAGACCCAGTACTTC; CDR3 protein: CASSQVLGQGETQYF
V gene: TRBV6-4; clone size: once; D gene: TRBD2; J gene: TRBJ2-1; CDR3 DNA: TGTGCCAGCAGTGACCGGACTAGCGGGAGAAATGAGCAGTTCTTC; CDR3 protein: CASSDRTSGRNEQFF
V gene: TRBV28; clone size: once; D gene: NA; J gene: TRBJ2-7; CDR3 DNA: TGTGCCAGCAGCCTAACCGGACACTACGAGCAGTACTTC; CDR3 protein: CASSLTGHYEQYF
V gene: TRBV11-2; clone size: NA; D gene: TRBD1; J gene: TRBJ2-7; CDR3 DNA: TGTGCCAGCAGCCCCCAGACAGGGGGATCCTACGAGCAGTACTTC; CDR3 protein: CASSPQTGGSYEQYF
V gene: TRBV18; clone size: NA; D gene: TRBD1; J gene: TRBJ2-1; CDR3 DNA: TGTGCCAGCTCACCATCACAGGGGGATCATGAGCAGTTCTTC; CDR3 protein: CASSPSQGDHEQFF
V gene: TRBV5-1; clone size: few; D gene: NA; J gene: TRBJ1-1; CDR3 DNA: TGCGCCAGCAGCTTTAACGGGGAGGCTGAAGCTTTCTTT; CDR3 protein: CASSFNGEAEAFF
V gene: TRBV7-3; clone size: NA; D gene: NA; J gene: TRBJ1-1; CDR3 DNA: TGTGCCAGCACCTCGACAGCGATGAACACTGAAGCTTTCTTT; CDR3 protein: CASTSTAMNTEAFF
V gene: TRBV19; clone size: NA; D gene: TRBD1; J gene: TRBJ2-3; CDR3 DNA: TGTGCCAGTAGCCCGGGACAGGGGGCTATGGGGCAGTATTTT; CDR3 protein: CASSPGQGAMGQYF
V gene: TRBV19; clone size: NA; D gene: TRBD1; J gene: TRBJ2-1; CDR3 DNA: TGTGCCAGTAGGTATAGGGGACAGGGGGCATACAATGAGCAGTTCTTC; CDR3 protein: CASRYRGQGAYNEQFF
V gene: TRBV27; clone size: NA; D gene: NA; J gene: TRBJ2-7; CDR3 DNA: TGTGCCAGCAGTCTCGACTCGGGTGGGGGGTACGAGCAGTACTTC; CDR3 protein: CASSLDSGGGYEQYF
V gene: TRBV7-2; clone size: NA; D gene: NA; J gene: TRBJ1-5; CDR3 DNA: TGTGCCAGCAGCCCCGGCGGAGGGACCAATCAGCCCCAGCATTTT; CDR3 protein: CASSPGGGTNQPQHF
V gene: TRBV9; clone size: NA; D gene: NA; J gene: TRBJ1-1; CDR3 DNA: TGTGCCAGCAGCGTAGCACAGGGCGGTCCAGCTTTCTTT; CDR3 protein: CASSVAQGGPAFF
V gene: TRBV9; clone size: NA; D gene: NA; J gene: TRBJ2-1; CDR3 DNA: TGTGCCAGCAGCGCCCAAACTGTTACCCCCTACAATGAGCAGTTCTTC; CDR3 protein: CASSAQTVTPYNEQFF
V gene: TRBV27; clone size: NA; D gene: TRBD2; J gene: TRBJ2-1; CDR3 DNA: TGTGCCAGCAGTACCCGAACTAGCGAGAGAGCCCACGAGCAGTTCTTC; CDR3 protein: CASSTRTSERAHEQFF
V gene: TRBV19; clone size: NA; D gene: TRBD1; J gene: TRBJ2-5; CDR3 DNA: TGTGCCAGTAGTCCCCCGGGGACAGGGCCAGAGACCCAGTACTTC; CDR3 protein: CASSPPGTGPETQYF
V gene: TRBV2; clone size: NA; D gene: TRBD1; J gene: TRBJ2-7; CDR3 DNA: TGTGCCAGCAGACCTCCCGGGACAGGGAGGATGAACGAGCAGTACTTC; CDR3 protein: CASRPPGTGRMNEQYF
V gene: TRBV11-2; clone size: NA; D gene: NA; J gene: TRBJ2-7; CDR3 DNA: TGTGCCAGCAGCCGTAATTCAGGGTTTGGAGAGCAGTACTTC; CDR3 protein: CASSRNSGFGEQYF
V gene: TRBV5-4; clone size: NA; D gene: TRBD1; J gene: TRBJ2-1; CDR3 DNA: TGTGCCAGCAGCTCGGGACAGGGGGAGAACAATGAGCAGTTCTTC; CDR3 protein: CASSSGQGENNEQFF
V gene: TRBV5-1; clone size: NA; D gene: TRBD1; J gene: TRBJ1-2; CDR3 DNA: TGCGCCAGCAGCTCGACGGGACAGAATTATGGCTACACCTTC; CDR3 protein: CASSSTGQNYGYTF
V gene: TRBV7-9; clone size: NA; D gene: TRBD1; J gene: TRBJ1-5; CDR3 DNA: TGTGCCAGCAGCTTCGGGACAGACAATCAGCCCCAGCATTTT; CDR3 protein: CASSFGTDNQPQHF
V gene: TRBV27; clone size: NA; D gene: NA; J gene: TRBJ1-6; CDR3 DNA: TGTGCCAGCAGCGACTATGAATCGGGACTGTTGAGCTCCTATAATTCACCCCTCCACTTT; CDR3 protein: CASSDYESGLLSSYNSPLHF
V gene: TRBV28; clone size: NA; D gene: NA; J gene: TRBJ1-2; CDR3 DNA: TGTGCCAGCAGTTTGGCCGGGACAAGCTATGGCTACACCTTC; CDR3 protein: CASSLAGTSYGYTF
V gene: TRBV19; clone size: NA; D gene: TRBD2; J gene: TRBJ2-1; CDR3 DNA: TGTGCCAGTAGTATCCAGCGGGAGGGGAATGAGCAGTTCTTC; CDR3 protein: CASSIQREGNEQFF
V gene: TRBV5-6; clone size: NA; D gene: TRBD1; J gene: TRBJ2-7; CDR3 DNA: TGTGCCAGCAGCTGGGGACAGAGCTACGAGCAGTACTTC; CDR3 protein: CASSWGQSYEQYF
V gene: TRBV2; clone size: once; D gene: NA; J gene: TRBJ2-5; CDR3 DNA: TGTGCCAGCCTCACAGGGAACGGGAACCGCGAGACCCAGTACTTC; CDR3 protein: CASLTGNGNRETQYF
V gene: TRBV18; clone size: NA; D gene: TRBD1; J gene: TRBJ1-2; CDR3 DNA: TGTGCCAGCTCACCCCAACCGACAGGGAACGGCTACACCTTC; CDR3 protein: CASSPQPTGNGYTF
V gene: TRBV7-8; clone size: NA; D gene: NA; J gene: TRBJ2-1; CDR3 DNA: TGTGCCAGCAGGGTCGGGACTCTAAATCCCTACAATGAGCAGTTCTTC; CDR3 protein: CASRVGTLNPYNEQFF
V gene: TRBV4-1; clone size: NA; D gene: TRBD1; J gene: TRBJ1-2; CDR3 DNA: TGCGCCAGCAGCCGGACAGGGGCAAACTATGGCTACACCTTC; CDR3 protein: CASSRTGANYGYTF
V gene: TRBV5-1; clone size: NA; D gene: TRBD1; J gene: TRBJ1-6; CDR3 DNA: TGCGCCAGCAGACACGCGGGACAGGGGGCCCCAGGACCCCTCCACTTT; CDR3 protein: CASRHAGQGAPGPLHF
V gene: TRBV5-5; clone size: NA; D gene: TRBD1; J gene: TRBJ1-2; CDR3 DNA: TGTGCCAGCAGCTTGGGGCAGGGGGATTACTATGGCTACACCTTC; CDR3 protein: CASSLGQGDYYGYTF
V gene: TRBV5-1; clone size: NA; D gene: NA; J gene: TRBJ2-3; CDR3 DNA: TGCGCCAGCAGCTTGGTGCTGGGAGACACAGATACGCAGTATTTT; CDR3 protein: CASSLVLGDTDTQYF